These 32 T cell receptor beta chains share one sample of origin, sequenced in a study of cytomegalovirus exposure and HLA in healthy donors. 60 Vbeta and 13 Jbeta primers were used in PCR. TCRdb's table, derived via immunoSEQ multiplex PCR, lists solely in-frame clones and lacks some. Its table lists about 130,000 clones. Source material: PBMCs. The receptors were gathered from a man aged 18 to 30 in good health and CMV-seronegative.

This chain joins TRBV7-2 and TRBJ1-5; D gene unclear. Deletions cut 3 bases from V and 4 bases from J, with 13 bases between. Per germline, CDR1 SGHTA and CDR2 FQGNSA. This CDR3 contains 15 residues. CDR3 in DNA: TGTGCCAGCAGCTTGGCGTGGAGCTCTAATCAGCCCCAGCATTTT. This sequence encodes CASSLAWSSNQPQHF. The full variable domain, completed using reference TRBV7-2 and TRBJ1-5, is GAGVSQSPSNKVTEKGKDVELRCDPISGHTALYWYRQSLGQGLEFLIYFQGNSAPDKSGLPSDRFSAERTGGSVSTLTIQRTQQEDSAVYLCASSLAWSSNQPQHFGDGTRLSIL.

The chain has TRBV25-1 and TRBJ1-6, with 11 bases fitting TRBD1. From germline, CDR1 is MGHDK and CDR2 SYGVNS. The CDR3 length is 13 residues. J gave up 10 bases and V 8 bases, and 4 bases lay outside the gene matches. The CDR3 nucleotides read TGTGCCAGCGGACAGGGGGCGAGGTCACCCCTCCACTTT. As protein: CASGQGARSPLHF.

The rearrangement uses TRBV7-6 and TRBJ2-3; 12 bases fit TRBD2. V lost 1 base and J lost 4; bases outside the gene matches: 0. From germline, CDR1 is SGHVS and CDR2 FNYEAQ. This CDR3 comprises 15 residues. DNA of the CDR3: TGTGCCAGCAGCTTAGGACTAGCGGGAGCAGATACGCAGTATTTT. Translated: CASSLGLAGADTQYF. Based on the CDR3 plus reference TRBV7-6 and TRBJ2-3, the full variable domain is GAGVSQSPRYKVTKRGQDVALRCDPISGHVSLYWYRQALGQGPEFLTYFNYEAQQDKSGLPNDRFSAERPEGSISTLTIQRTEQRDSAMYRCASSLGLAGADTQYFGPGTRLTVL.

V usage is TRBV27 and J usage is TRBJ2-2, with 11 nucleotides matching TRBD2. Per germline, CDR1 MNHEY and CDR2 SMNVEV (reference sequence). The CDR3 sequence is 15 residues long. V dropped 4 bases and J dropped 4; count of bases not matched to a gene: 2. CDR3 nucleotides: TGTGCCAGCAGTTCAACTAGCGGGAGCACCGGGGAGCTGTTTTTT. It yields the protein CASSSTSGSTGELFF.

The gene calls are TRBV7-2 and TRBJ2-5; 12 bases are shared with TRBD2. Germline lookup yields CDR1 SGHTA and CDR2 FQGNSA. J lost 4 bases, V lost 1 base, and 4 bases had no gene match. This CDR3 is built from 16 residues. In DNA, the CDR3 is TGTGCCAGCAGCTTAGGGACTAGCGGGGTCCGAGAGACCCAGTACTTC. This codes for CASSLGTSGVRETQYF.

The chain uses TRBV9 and TRBJ2-7; TRBD1 agrees at 10 bases. V lost 3 bases, J lost 8 bases, and 5 bases stayed unmatched. Germline CDR1 reads SGDLS; CDR2 reads YYNGEE. The CDR3 consists of 13 residues. The CDR3 sequence is CASSAGQGSQQYF. In DNA, the CDR3 is TGTGCCAGCAGCGCGGGACAGGGGTCCCAGCAGTACTTC.

The chain links TRBV7-8 to TRBJ1-1, with a possible D match to TRBD1 (6 bases). Trimming took 1 base from V and 3 from J, leaving 12 bases between them. CDR3 length equals 15 residues. Germline values: CDR1 SGHVS, CDR2 FQNEAQ. The CDR3 DNA follows: TGTGCCAGCAGCTTAGTGTCAGGGGTTGACACTGAAGCTTTCTTT. Its protein is CASSLVSGVDTEAFF.

The chain carries TRBV19 and TRBJ1-2; no clear D. Germline CDR1 and CDR2: LNHDA and SQIVND (reference sequence). The CDR3 has 15 residues. Trimming pared 6 bases from V and 5 bases from J, leaving 19 bases between. The CDR3 DNA follows: TGTGCCAGTAGCAACCTCATGGAGCAGAGTTATGGCTACACCTTC. Residues: CASSNLMEQSYGYTF.

This chain joins TRBV2 and TRBJ2-3, with D unresolved. Germline values: CDR1 SNHLY, CDR2 FYNNEI. The CDR3 loop spans 12 amino acids. The V and J ends lost 9 bases and 0 bases respectively, with 7 bases between them. CDR3 protein: CASSGSTDTQYF. The CDR3 nucleotides read TGTGCCAGTTCTGGCAGCACAGATACGCAGTATTTT.

This chain joins TRBV18 and TRBJ1-1, with 8 positions matching TRBD1. Germline V gene lookup returns CDR1 KGHSH and CDR2 LQKENI. Losses at the gene ends were 3 bases for V and 3 bases for J; bases not matched to a gene: 3. CDR3 length equals 14 residues. The CDR3 region is CASSPTGVDTEAFF. The CDR3 DNA sequence: TGTGCCAGCTCACCGACAGGGGTCGACACTGAAGCTTTCTTT.

This sequence joins TRBV9 and TRBJ2-7; 10 bases fit TRBD1. Germline-derived CDR1 and CDR2 are SGDLS and YYNGEE. The CDR3 covers 14 residues. V gave up 4 bases and J gave up 3 bases; unmatched junction bases: 4. CDR3 DNA sequence: TGTGCCAGCAGCCCCCGGGACAGGGGCTACGAGCAGTACTTC. This codes for CASSPRDRGYEQYF.

The V call is TRBV7-3, the J call TRBJ1-2, with D unclear. The CDR3 extends over 13 amino acids. Germline V gene lookup returns CDR1 SGHTA and CDR2 FQGTGA. The V gene lost 2 bases and the J gene lost 0 bases, with 4 bases spanning the gap. The CDR3 DNA follows: TGTGCCAGCAGCTTACAGTCTAACTATGGCTACACCTTC. It yields the protein CASSLQSNYGYTF.

The chain couples TRBV7-6 to TRBJ2-7; the D gene is possibly TRBD2 (7 bases). The CDR3 contains 14 residues. Per the germline V gene, CDR1 is SGHVS and CDR2 is FNYEAQ. The germline V and J ends were trimmed by 5 bases and 7 bases, with 18 bases remaining between them. The CDR3 bases are TGTGCCAGCAGCCCACGCCTGGGAGGGGGGGAGCAGTACTTC. Protein sequence: CASSPRLGGGEQYF.

The V call is TRBV7-2, the J call TRBJ2-5, with 8 bases lining up with TRBD2. The CDR3 sequence is 13 residues long. CDR1 SGHTA and CDR2 FQGNSA come from the germline V gene. Trimming removed 5 bases from V and 5 bases from J; junction bases left unmatched: 4. The CDR3 DNA sequence: TGTGCCAGCAGCCCGGGCGGGGGGGAGACCCAGTACTTC. Encoded protein: CASSPGGGETQYF.

This chain connects TRBV27 to TRBJ2-5; 8 nucleotides align to TRBD1. This CDR3 region has 15 residues. J was trimmed by 0 bases and V by 5 bases; bases with no gene match: 5. CDR1 is MNHEY, CDR2 SMNVEV, per germline (reference sequence). The CDR3 region is CASSPPGGYQETQYF. The CDR3 region has the DNA TGTGCCAGCAGTCCTCCAGGGGGCTACCAAGAGACCCAGTACTTC.

J is TRBJ2-7 and V is TRBV5-1; 9 positions match TRBD2. Germline lookup yields CDR1 SGHRS and CDR2 YFSETQ. The CDR3 spans 15 residues. V lost 5 bases and J lost 0; bases outside the gene matches: 6. CDR3: CASRSVAGDSYEQYF. The CDR3 DNA reads as TGCGCCAGCAGGTCAGTAGCGGGAGACTCCTACGAGCAGTACTTC. The full variable domain, in which reference TRBV5-1 and TRBJ2-7 provide the parts outside the CDR3, is KAGVTQTPRYLIKTRGQQVTLSCSPISGHRSVSWYQQTPGQGLQFLFEYFSETQRNKGNFPGRFSGRQFSNSRSEMNVSTLELGDSALYLCASRSVAGDSYEQYFGPGTRLTVT.

For the CDR3, the DNA is TGTGCCAGCAGCTCAACCCTCCCTGACAGGGAGGTTTGGGAGCAGTACTTC. It specifies CASSSTLPDREVWEQYF. The gene calls are TRBV7-9 and TRBJ2-7; D is perhaps TRBD1 (7 bases). Germline CDR1 SEHNR, CDR2 FQNEAQ (reference sequence). This CDR3 region has 17 residues. V shed 4 bases and J shed 7 bases, with 26 bases lying between them.

CDR3 sequence: CASSSRVSGANVLTF. The CDR3 nucleotides read TGTGCCAGCAGCTCGAGGGTTTCTGGGGCCAACGTCCTGACTTTC. This rearrangement joins TRBV7-8 to TRBJ2-6; D is perhaps TRBD2 (5 bases). V was trimmed by 4 bases and J by 1 base, leaving 8 bases between them. The CDR3 length is 15 residues. Germline V gene lookup returns CDR1 SGHVS and CDR2 FQNEAQ. Variable domain in full (rest from reference TRBV7-8 and TRBJ2-6): GAGVSQSPRYKVAKRGQDVALRCDPISGHVSLFWYQQALGQGPEFLTYFQNEAQLDKSGLPSDRFFAERPEGSVSTLKIQRTQQEDSAVYLCASSSRVSGANVLTFGAGSRLTVL.

CDR3 protein: CASTSLLLGEGQYF. CDR3 nucleotide sequence: TGTGCCAGCACCTCGCTTCTGCTGGGAGAGGGGCAGTACTTC. This rearrangement joins TRBV11-2 to TRBJ2-7; weak D call: TRBD2 (5 bases). This CDR3 comprises 14 residues. Per the germline V gene, CDR1 is SGHAT and CDR2 is FQNNGV. Trimming shortened V by 7 bases and J by 9 bases, and 22 bases separated the two germline ends.

This rearrangement joins TRBV28 to TRBJ2-5, with D tentatively TRBD2 (5 bases). The assigned J gene may be wrong: the sequence end matches TRBJ2-7 better. CDR3 length: 17 residues. Germline CDR1 is MDHEN and CDR2 is SYDVKM. The CDR3 nucleotides are TGTGCCAGCAGCACCGCTTCAAAAGGAGGTAGGGCCTACGAGCAGTACTTC. It translates to CASSTASKGGRAYEQYF.

The chain joins TRBV7-9 to TRBJ2-7, with D possibly TRBD2 on 5 matching bases. The CDR3 covers 18 residues. Trimming removed 5 bases from V and 6 bases from J, with 29 bases in between. Looked up from germline, CDR1 is SEHNR and CDR2 is FQNEAQ (reference sequence). CDR3 in amino acids: CASSEGRTSAYSESEQYF. In nucleotides, the CDR3 is TGTGCCAGCAGCGAGGGAAGGACGTCCGCCTACTCCGAGAGCGAGCAGTACTTC.

This chain links TRBV27 with TRBJ2-2; D remains unclear. Germline V gives CDR1 MNHEY, CDR2 SMNVEV (reference sequence). The CDR3 runs to 12 residues. V lost 5 bases to trimming and J lost 7 bases, with 8 bases between them. CDR3 nucleotides: TGTGCCAGCAGTCCAGGTCGCGGGGAGCTGTTTTTT. Protein product: CASSPGRGELFF.

The chain employs TRBV2 and TRBJ1-5; TRBD1 aligns across 7 bases. This CDR3 comprises 13 residues. The germline gives CDR1 SNHLY, CDR2 FYNNEI. The J segment lost 3 bases and the V segment lost 6 bases, leaving 2 bases of the junction unmatched. The CDR3 region is CASRRGLNQPQHF. The CDR3 DNA reads as TGTGCCAGCAGGAGGGGGCTCAATCAGCCCCAGCATTTT.

V is TRBV18 and J is TRBJ2-1; possibly TRBD1 for D (6 bases). The CDR3 length is 11 residues. Germline V gene lookup returns CDR1 KGHSH and CDR2 LQKENI. The V gene lost 3 bases and the J gene lost 15 bases, with 12 bases spanning the gap. CDR3 coding DNA: TGTGCCAGCTCACCGACAGGTAATCTGTTCTTC. Protein sequence: CASSPTGNLFF.

The chain combines TRBV10-3 with TRBJ2-3, with D tentatively TRBD1 (7 bases). Germline loops: CDR1 ENHRY, CDR2 SYGVKD. The CDR3 sequence is 20 residues long. V was cut by 4 bases and J by 0 bases, with 26 bases left in between. The CDR3 protein is CAISGSRGDFQLLSTDTQYF. In DNA, the CDR3 is TGTGCCATCAGTGGCTCCAGGGGGGATTTCCAGCTGCTTAGCACAGATACGCAGTATTTT.

The chain joins TRBV27 to TRBJ1-2, with TRBD1 matching over 7 bases. The V gene's germline CDR1 is MNHEY and CDR2 SMNVEV (reference sequence). J gave up 1 base and V 4 bases, and 9 bases lay outside the gene matches. The CDR3 sequence is 16 residues long. As DNA, the CDR3 is TGTGCCAGCAGTTCCGTCCGGGACAGATATAACTATGGCTACACCTTC. As protein: CASSSVRDRYNYGYTF.

The rearrangement joins TRBV19 to TRBJ1-3; 7 bases fit TRBD1. CDR3 size: 15 residues. With 5 bases clipped from V and 6 bases from J, the junction kept 10 bases outside the gene matches. Germline loops: CDR1 LNHDA, CDR2 SQIVND (reference sequence). Written as DNA, the CDR3 is TGTGCCAGTAGTGAAGACAGGGCCAAATCAAACACCATATATTTT. It codes for CASSEDRAKSNTIYF.

V is TRBV28 and J is TRBJ1-6; TRBD1 agrees at 11 bases. V lost 4 bases to trimming and J lost 10 bases; unmatched junction nucleotides: 6. The V gene's germline CDR1 is MDHEN and CDR2 SYDVKM. The CDR3 loop spans 15 amino acids. For the CDR3, the DNA is TGTGCCAGCAGTTATCCGGGACAGGGGGGCTCACCCCTCCACTTT. It specifies CASSYPGQGGSPLHF.

The chain employs TRBV28 and TRBJ1-5; D unclear. In germline, CDR1 is MDHEN, CDR2 SYDVKM. The CDR3 runs to 16 residues. Trimming left V 6 bases short and J 1 base short, with 16 bases between. For the CDR3, the DNA is TGTGCCAGCAGCCGTGGGCCTAACCGCAGCAATCAGCCCCAGCATTTT. Translating it yields CASSRGPNRSNQPQHF.

V is TRBV7-9 and J is TRBJ2-3; 7 bases align to TRBD1. With 5 bases clipped from V and 5 bases from J, the junction kept 13 bases outside the gene matches. Germline values: CDR1 SEHNR, CDR2 FQNEAQ (reference sequence). The length of the CDR3 is 16 residues. CDR3 amino acids: CASSPPQGEFKDTQYF. CDR3 DNA: TGTGCCAGCAGCCCACCTCAGGGGGAGTTTAAAGATACGCAGTATTTT.

V gene TRBV28 combines with J gene TRBJ1-1; TRBD1 agrees at 8 bases. Trimming cost V 6 bases and J 0 bases; bases outside gene matches: 3. The CDR3 runs to 14 residues. Germline values: CDR1 MDHEN, CDR2 SYDVKM. DNA for the CDR3: TGTGCCAGCAGCAAGGGACAGGTGAACACTGAAGCTTTCTTT. Protein product: CASSKGQVNTEAFF. The full variable domain, its missing parts supplied by reference TRBV28 and TRBJ1-1, is DVKVTQSSRYLVKRTGEKVFLECVQDMDHENMFWYRQDPGLGLRLIYFSYDVKMKEKGDIPEGYSVSREKKERFSLILESASTNQTSMYLCASSKGQVNTEAFFGQGTRLTVV.

V gene TRBV5-1 combines with J gene TRBJ2-5; D may be TRBD2 (6 bases). Germline V gives CDR1 SGHRS, CDR2 YFSETQ. V gave up 4 bases and J gave up 0 bases, with 13 bases separating them. The CDR3 runs 15 residues. CDR3 sequence reads: CASSLRGTYQETQYF. As DNA, the CDR3 is TGCGCCAGCAGCCTTCGCGGGACCTACCAAGAGACCCAGTACTTC.